This paragraph covers one TCR beta chain sequence. Its antigen is currently unknown. The junction departs from the called germline gene at one end, perhaps through a read error. Deep sequencing aimed at 1 in 200,000 to 1 in 1 million T cells' resolution. Profiled with immunoSEQ multiplex PCR; TCRdb holds only in-frame clones, not every one. The sample has more than 25,000 clones, approximately 80% seen once. The germline V gene has CDR1 LNHDA and CDR2 SQIVND (reference sequence). The CDR3 length is 15 residues. This specimen belongs to a study of cytotoxic CD8 clonotypes in ibrutinib-treated CLL. Whole-study results and caveats: Progressing patients had sampling times that differed from those of sustained-remission patients. Clonality showed a rise at ibrutinib response that reversed toward baseline at progression. Public clonotypes, found uncommonly, either contracted or stayed stable on treatment.

The input for sequencing was PBMCs, taken after 36 months of ibrutinib treatment. This clonotype was obtained from a human donor with chronic lymphocytic leukemia. This chain connects TRBV19 to TRBJ1-2, with 7 nucleotides matching TRBD1. The CDR3 sequence is CASSTGARPLYGYTF. The CDR3 nucleotides are TGTGCCAGCAGTACAGGGGCCAGGCCCCTTTATGGCTACACCTTC.